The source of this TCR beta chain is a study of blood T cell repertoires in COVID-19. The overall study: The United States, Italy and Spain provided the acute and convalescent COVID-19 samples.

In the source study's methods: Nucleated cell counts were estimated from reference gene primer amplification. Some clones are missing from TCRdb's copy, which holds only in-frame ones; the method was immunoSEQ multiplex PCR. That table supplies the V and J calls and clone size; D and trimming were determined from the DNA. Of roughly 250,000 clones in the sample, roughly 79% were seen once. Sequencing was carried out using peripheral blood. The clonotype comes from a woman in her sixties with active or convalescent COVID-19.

In nucleotides, the CDR3 is TGTGCCAGCAAGACAGGGGTAGGTGAAGCTTTCTTT. Encoded protein: CASKTGVGEAFF. The chain recombines TRBV27 with TRBJ1-1; 8 nucleotides line up with TRBD1. The germline CDR1 and CDR2 sequences are MNHEY and SMNVEV (reference sequence). Germline trimming cut 7 bases from V and 7 bases from J; bases unmatched to any gene: 5. CDR3 length: 12 residues.